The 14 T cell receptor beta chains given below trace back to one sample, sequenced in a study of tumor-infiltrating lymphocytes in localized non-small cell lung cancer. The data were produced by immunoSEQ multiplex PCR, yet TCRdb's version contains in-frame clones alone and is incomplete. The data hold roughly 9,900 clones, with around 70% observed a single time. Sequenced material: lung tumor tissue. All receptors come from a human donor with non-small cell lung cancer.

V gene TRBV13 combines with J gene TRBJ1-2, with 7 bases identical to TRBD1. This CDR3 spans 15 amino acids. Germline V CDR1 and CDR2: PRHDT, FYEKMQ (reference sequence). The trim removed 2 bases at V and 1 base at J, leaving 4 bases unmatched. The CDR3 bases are TGTGCCAGCAGCTTATGGGACAGAAATAACTATGGCTACACCTTC. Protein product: CASSLWDRNNYGYTF. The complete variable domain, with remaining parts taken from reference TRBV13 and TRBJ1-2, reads AAGVIQSPRHLIKEKRETATLKCYPIPRHDTVYWYQQGPGQDPQFLISFYEKMQSDKGSIPDRFSAQQFSDYHSELNMSSLELGDSALYFCASSLWDRNNYGYTFGSGTRLTVV.

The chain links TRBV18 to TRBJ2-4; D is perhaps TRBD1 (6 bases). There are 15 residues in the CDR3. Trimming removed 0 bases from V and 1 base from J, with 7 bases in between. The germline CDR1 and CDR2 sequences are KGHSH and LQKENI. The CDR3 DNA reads TGTGCCAGCTCACCACCGGGGGCCGCCAAAAACATTCAGTACTTC. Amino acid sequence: CASSPPGAAKNIQYF.

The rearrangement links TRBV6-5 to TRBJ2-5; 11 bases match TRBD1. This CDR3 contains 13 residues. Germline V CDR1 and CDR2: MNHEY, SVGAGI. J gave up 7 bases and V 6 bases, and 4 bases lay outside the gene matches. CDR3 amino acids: CASSGQGAGTQYF. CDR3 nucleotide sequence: TGTGCCAGCAGCGGACAGGGGGCCGGGACCCAGTACTTC.

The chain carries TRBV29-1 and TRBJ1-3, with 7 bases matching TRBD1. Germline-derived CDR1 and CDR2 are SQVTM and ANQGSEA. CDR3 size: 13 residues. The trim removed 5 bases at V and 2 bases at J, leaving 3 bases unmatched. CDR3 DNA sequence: TGCAGCGTTTGGGACAGAACTGGAAACACCATATATTTT. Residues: CSVWDRTGNTIYF. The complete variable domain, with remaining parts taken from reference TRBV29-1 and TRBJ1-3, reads SAVISQKPSRDICQRGTSLTIQCQVDSQVTMMFWYRQQPGQSLTLIATANQGSEATYESGFVIDKFPISRPNLTFSTLTVSNMSPEDSSIYLCSVWDRTGNTIYFGEGSWLTVV.

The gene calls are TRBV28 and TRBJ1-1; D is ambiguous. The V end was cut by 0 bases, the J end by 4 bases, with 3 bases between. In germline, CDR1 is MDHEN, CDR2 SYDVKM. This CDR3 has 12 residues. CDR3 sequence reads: CASSLWATEAFF. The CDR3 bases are TGTGCCAGCAGTTTATGGGCCACTGAAGCTTTCTTT.

The CDR3 nucleotides are TGTGCCAGCAGCTTCCCAATGGAGACCCAGTACTTC. Encoded protein: CASSFPMETQYF. The chain couples TRBV7-9 to TRBJ2-5; D remains unclear. V was pared by 3 bases and J by 5 bases, with 7 bases between. Germline V lookup: CDR1 SEHNR, CDR2 FQNEAQ (reference sequence). This CDR3 spans 12 amino acids. Using reference TRBV7-9 and TRBJ2-5 for the parts outside the CDR3, the full variable domain is DTGVSQNPRHKITKRGQNVTFRCDPISEHNRLYWYRQTLGQGPEFLTYFQNEAQLEKSRLLSDRFSAERPKGSFSTLEIQRTEQGDSAMYLCASSFPMETQYFGPGTRLLVL.

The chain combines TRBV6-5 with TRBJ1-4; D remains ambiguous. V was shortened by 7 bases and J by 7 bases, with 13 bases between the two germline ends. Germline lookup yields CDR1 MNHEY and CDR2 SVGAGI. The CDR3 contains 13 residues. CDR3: CASNSGLGEKLFF. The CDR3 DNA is TGTGCCAGCAACTCTGGGCTGGGTGAAAAACTGTTTTTT.

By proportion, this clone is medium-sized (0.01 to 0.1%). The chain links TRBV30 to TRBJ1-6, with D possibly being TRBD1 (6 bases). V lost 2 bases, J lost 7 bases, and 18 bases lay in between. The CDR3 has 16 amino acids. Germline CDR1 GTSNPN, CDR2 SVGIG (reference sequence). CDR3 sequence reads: CAWSPWQGSGNSPLHF. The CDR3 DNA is TGTGCCTGGAGTCCCTGGCAGGGGAGCGGAAATTCACCCCTCCACTTT.

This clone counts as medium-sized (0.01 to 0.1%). The CDR3 DNA reads TGTGCCAGCAGCGAGGGGAGGACGGCTGAAGCTTTCTTT. Amino acid sequence: CASSEGRTAEAFF. The chain combines TRBV25-1 with TRBJ1-1, with a weak D call TRBD1 (5 bases). V lost 6 bases to trimming and J lost 6 bases, with 14 bases between them. The germline CDR1 and CDR2 sequences are MGHDK and SYGVNS. The CDR3 length is 13 residues.

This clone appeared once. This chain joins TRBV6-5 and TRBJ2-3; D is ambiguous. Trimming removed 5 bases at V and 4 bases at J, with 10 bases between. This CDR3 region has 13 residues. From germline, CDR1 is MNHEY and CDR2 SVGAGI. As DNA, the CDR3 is TGTGCCAGCAGTAACCACGGTGCAGATACGCAGTATTTT. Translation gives CASSNHGADTQYF.

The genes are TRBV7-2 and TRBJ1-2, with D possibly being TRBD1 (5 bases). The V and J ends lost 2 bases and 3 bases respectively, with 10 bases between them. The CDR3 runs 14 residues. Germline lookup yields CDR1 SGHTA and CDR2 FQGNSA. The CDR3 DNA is TGTGCCAGCAGCTTACAACCGGGGGACTATGGCTACACCTTC. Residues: CASSLQPGDYGYTF.

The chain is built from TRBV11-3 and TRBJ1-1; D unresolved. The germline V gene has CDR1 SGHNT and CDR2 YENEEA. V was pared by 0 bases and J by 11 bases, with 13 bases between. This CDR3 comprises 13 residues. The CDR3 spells CASSLDFKLGAFF. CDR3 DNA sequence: TGTGCCAGCAGCTTAGACTTTAAGTTGGGTGCTTTCTTT.

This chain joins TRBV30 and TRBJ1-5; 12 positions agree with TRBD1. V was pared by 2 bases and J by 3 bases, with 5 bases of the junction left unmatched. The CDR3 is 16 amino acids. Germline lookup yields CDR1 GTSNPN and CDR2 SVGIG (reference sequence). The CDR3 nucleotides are TGTGCCTGGAGTCAAGGGACAGGGGGCTCCAATCAGCCCCAGCATTTT. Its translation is CAWSQGTGGSNQPQHF.

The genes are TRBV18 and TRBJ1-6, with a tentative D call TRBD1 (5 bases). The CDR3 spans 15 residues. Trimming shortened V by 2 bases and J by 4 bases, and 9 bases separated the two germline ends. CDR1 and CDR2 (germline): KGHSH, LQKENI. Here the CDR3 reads CASSPGGLYNSPLHF. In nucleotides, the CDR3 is TGTGCCAGCTCACCAGGGGGACTGTATAATTCACCCCTCCACTTT.